The clone carrying this T cell receptor beta chain has a handful of counts. These data belong to a study of preoperative IRX-2 immunotherapy in early breast cancer. Treatment of the sample: preoperative locoregional IRX-2 cytokine immunotherapy. Samples came from a phase Ib trial of preoperative locoregional IRX-2 cytokine immunotherapy. Germline CDR1 reads LNHDA; CDR2 reads SQIVND (reference sequence). V shed 3 bases, J shed 4 bases, and the junction held 27 bases outside the gene matches. The CDR3 is made up of 22 amino acids. Sequenced by immunoSEQ multiplex PCR; TCRdb stores in-frame clones only, minus some. Of some 99,000 clones in the sample, around 86% were seen once.

Sequenced material: tumor tissue, taken after IRX-2 immunotherapy. The chain combines TRBV19 with TRBJ2-7; 10 bases agree with TRBD2. The source is a human donor with breast cancer. Here the CDR3 reads CASSMSSPKIHRTSGNIYEQYF. The CDR3 DNA reads as TGTGCCAGTAGTATGTCCTCCCCAAAAATCCATCGAACTAGCGGGAATATATACGAGCAGTACTTC.